What follows describes a single T cell receptor beta chain. Sequenced by immunoSEQ multiplex PCR; TCRdb stores in-frame clones only, minus some. The sample holds some 190,000 clones; roughly four fifths are singletons and the top ten take roughly 7.8%. Germline lookup yields CDR1 MGHRA and CDR2 YSYEKL. This CDR3 is built from 13 residues. Trimming took 0 bases from V and 6 from J, leaving 5 bases between them. This record comes from a study of blood T cell repertoires in COVID-19. V usage is TRBV4-1 and J usage is TRBJ2-2; D is unresolved. The specimen sequenced was peripheral blood. This sequence originates from a woman of 80 years or more with COVID-19, enrolled during active disease. CDR3 sequence (DNA): TGCGCCAGCAGCCAAGATACGGCCGGGGAGCTGTTTTTT. This codes for CASSQDTAGELFF.